One sample yielded the 24 T cell receptor beta chains listed below, sequenced in a study of OX40 agonist ivuxolimab in advanced cancers. Using immunoSEQ multiplex PCR, the repertoire was profiled, and TCRdb retains in-frame clones only, with some absent. The table includes approximately 70,000 clones, approximately 83% detected once. Here the sequenced sample was CD4+ or CD8+ T cells sorted from blood, taken in a trial of the OX40 agonist ivuxolimab. These receptors came from an adult with an advanced solid tumor such as melanoma, head and neck, liver or kidney cancer.

The J gene is TRBJ2-1, the V gene TRBV6-5; D is perhaps TRBD1 (6 bases). Germline values: CDR1 MNHEY, CDR2 SVGAGI. This CDR3 is 14 amino acids long. With 5 bases removed from V and 6 bases from J, the gap between germline ends came to 14 bases. The DNA for the CDR3 is TGTGCCAGCAGTCAACACAGGGCTATCAATGAGCAGTTCTTC. As protein: CASSQHRAINEQFF.

The chain joins TRBV5-1 to TRBJ2-5, with D maybe TRBD2 (6 bases). V lost 0 bases, J lost 3 bases, and 15 bases lay in between. The CDR3 covers 16 residues. The germline CDR1 and CDR2 sequences are SGHRS and YFSETQ. In DNA form, the CDR3 reads TGCGCCAGCAGCTTGGGGCCGGCGGGAATAGAAGAGACCCAGTACTTC. Encoded protein: CASSLGPAGIEETQYF.

The chain uses TRBV19 and TRBJ1-1; D uncertain. The CDR3 totals 12 residues. Trimming pared 4 bases from V and 3 bases from J, leaving 6 bases between. Germline CDR1 reads LNHDA; CDR2 reads SQIVND (reference sequence). CDR3 residues: CASSTTHTEAFF. CDR3 nucleotide sequence: TGTGCCAGTAGTACGACTCACACTGAAGCTTTCTTT. The complete variable domain, with remaining parts taken from reference TRBV19 and TRBJ1-1, reads DGGITQSPKYLFRKEGQNVTLSCEQNLNHDAMYWYRQDPGQGLRLIYYSQIVNDFQKGDIAEGYSVSREKKESFPLTVTSAQKNPTAFYLCASSTTHTEAFFGQGTRLTVV.

This rearrangement joins TRBV5-4 to TRBJ2-3; 7 bases match TRBD2. CDR3 length equals 14 residues. After removal of 5 bases from V and 1 base from J, the junction contained 4 bases not matched to a gene. Germline CDR1 reads SGHNT; CDR2 reads YYREEE (reference sequence). The CDR3 loop reads CASRARGGTDTQYF. CDR3 nucleotides: TGTGCCAGCAGGGCCCGGGGGGGCACAGATACGCAGTATTTT.

This chain uses TRBV7-6 with TRBJ2-3, with 11 bases identical to TRBD1. This CDR3 contains 15 residues. The V gene's germline CDR1 is SGHVS and CDR2 FNYEAQ. The junction had 1 base not matched to a gene; V was cut back by 1 base and J by 4 bases. The CDR3 DNA reads TGTGCCAGCAGCTTAGGGACAGGGGGCGCAGATACGCAGTATTTT. Amino acids: CASSLGTGGADTQYF.

In this sample, this clone turned up once. This chain connects TRBV5-1 to TRBJ1-4; 7 bases agree with TRBD1. V was pared by 5 bases and J by 8 bases, with 12 bases of the junction left unmatched. This CDR3 comprises 15 residues. Germline V gene sequence: CDR1 SGHRS, CDR2 YFSETQ. This CDR3 is CASSSTGTAGEKLFF. Here the CDR3 DNA reads TGCGCCAGCAGTTCTACCGGGACAGCGGGCGAAAAACTGTTTTTT.

This chain joins TRBV30 and TRBJ2-2; D gene unclear. Germline CDR1 reads GTSNPN; CDR2 reads SVGIG (reference sequence). The CDR3 runs to 11 residues. Trimming removed 3 bases at V and 4 bases at J, with 3 bases between. Written as DNA, the CDR3 is TGTGCCTGGAGCATCACCGGGGAGCTGTTTTTT. Protein sequence: CAWSITGELFF.

The CDR3 DNA is TGTGCCACCAGCACCCCGGATCCCTACAATGAGCAGTTCTTC. Amino acid sequence: CATSTPDPYNEQFF. V and J are TRBV15 and TRBJ2-1; the D is unclear. The V gene lost 4 bases and the J gene lost 2 bases, with 9 bases spanning the gap. CDR1 LNHNV and CDR2 YYDKDF come from the germline V gene (reference sequence). There are 14 residues in the CDR3.

The chain carries TRBV5-4 and TRBJ2-7, with D perhaps TRBD1 (5 bases). There are 15 residues in the CDR3. V lost 4 bases to trimming and J lost 5 bases, with 19 bases between them. In germline, CDR1 is SGHNT, CDR2 YYREEE (reference sequence). The CDR3, as DNA: TGTGCCAGCAGCCCCTCGACAGCCACGGACCACGAGCAGTACTTC. Its protein product is CASSPSTATDHEQYF.

The CDR3 loop is CASSPLSGRDPYEQYF. The CDR3 DNA reads as TGTGCCAGCTCACCACTTTCGGGAAGGGACCCCTACGAGCAGTACTTC. The chain has TRBV18 and TRBJ2-7; D is possibly TRBD1 or TRBD2 (5 bases each). This CDR3 has 16 residues. The V gene's germline CDR1 is KGHSH and CDR2 LQKENI. Trimming shortened V by 1 base and J by 2 bases, and 15 bases separated the two germline ends. The complete variable domain, with remaining parts taken from reference TRBV18 and TRBJ2-7, reads NAGVMQNPRHLVRRRGQEARLRCSPMKGHSHVYWYRQLPEEGLKFMVYLQKENIIDESGMPKERFSAEFPKEGPSILRIQQVVRGDSAAYFCASSPLSGRDPYEQYFGPGTRLTVT.

The chain is built from TRBV18 and TRBJ2-1; D is unresolved. This CDR3 contains 17 residues. V was shortened by 2 bases and J by 0 bases, with 14 bases between the two germline ends. Germline CDR1 KGHSH, CDR2 LQKENI. CDR3 residues: CASSPRASWDSYNEQFF. DNA for the CDR3: TGTGCCAGCTCACCAAGGGCCTCCTGGGACTCCTACAATGAGCAGTTCTTC. The complete variable domain, with remaining parts taken from reference TRBV18 and TRBJ2-1, reads NAGVMQNPRHLVRRRGQEARLRCSPMKGHSHVYWYRQLPEEGLKFMVYLQKENIIDESGMPKERFSAEFPKEGPSILRIQQVVRGDSAAYFCASSPRASWDSYNEQFFGPGTRLTVL.

CDR3 loop: CASSRENNEQFF. The CDR3 DNA is TGCGCCAGCAGCAGGGAAAACAATGAGCAGTTCTTC. This chain uses TRBV10-2 with TRBJ2-1; D may be TRBD1 (5 bases). Trimming took off 6 bases at V and 5 bases at J, with 8 bases between the two ends. Germline values: CDR1 WSHSY, CDR2 SAAADI. The CDR3 length is 12 residues.

The rearrangement joins TRBV28 to TRBJ2-7; TRBD1 matches 9 bases. CDR1 is MDHEN and CDR2 is SYDVKM in the germline V gene. V lost 6 bases, J lost 7 bases, and 10 bases stayed unmatched. This CDR3 comprises 14 residues. The CDR3 coding sequence is TGTGCCAGCAGCTTGAAACAGGGGGCTTGGGAGCAGTACTTC. This codes for CASSLKQGAWEQYF.

As DNA, the CDR3 is TGTGCCAGCAGTCCAGGAAAAGAGACCCAGTACTTC. Its translation: CASSPGKETQYF. V and J are TRBV6-1 and TRBJ2-5; D is undetermined. This CDR3 region has 12 residues. Germline CDR1 is MNHNS and CDR2 is SASEGT. V shed 5 bases and J shed 3 bases, with 7 bases lying between them.

This clone is a singleton in its sample. The rearrangement uses TRBV19 and TRBJ2-6, with D uncertain. With 6 bases removed from V and 0 bases from J, the gap between germline ends came to 12 bases. The germline V gene has CDR1 LNHDA and CDR2 SQIVND (reference sequence). CDR3 length: 16 residues. The CDR3 DNA follows: TGTGCCAGTAGCCAGCCTAGACTCTCTGGGGCCAACGTCCTGACTTTC. Residues: CASSQPRLSGANVLTF. The full variable domain, rest sourced from reference TRBV19 and TRBJ2-6, is DGGITQSPKYLFRKEGQNVTLSCEQNLNHDAMYWYRQDPGQGLRLIYYSQIVNDFQKGDIAEGYSVSREKKESFPLTVTSAQKNPTAFYLCASSQPRLSGANVLTFGAGSRLTVL.

V gene TRBV5-1 combines with J gene TRBJ1-2; perhaps TRBD1 as D (5 bases). This CDR3 has 13 residues. The germline gives CDR1 SGHRS, CDR2 YFSETQ. The germline V and J ends were trimmed by 0 bases and 4 bases, with 7 bases remaining between them. As DNA, the CDR3 is TGCGCCAGCAGCTTGGGGAGGGGCTATGGCTACACCTTC. As protein: CASSLGRGYGYTF.

A few counts support this clone. The rearrangement uses TRBV10-3 and TRBJ2-1; 12 positions match TRBD2. CDR1 is ENHRY, CDR2 SYGVKD, per germline. Trimming removed 3 bases from V and 4 bases from J; junction bases left unmatched: 4. The CDR3 sequence is 16 residues long. CDR3: CAISEPGLAGYNEQFF. CDR3 nucleotides: TGTGCCATCAGTGAACCGGGACTAGCGGGTTACAATGAGCAGTTCTTC.

This clone was seen more than once but under ten times. V is TRBV5-1 and J is TRBJ2-4; a weak D match, TRBD1 (6 bases). The CDR3 is 15 residues long. V lost 4 bases and J lost 10, with 21 bases in between. In germline, CDR1 is SGHRS, CDR2 YFSETQ. CDR3 residues: CASSETQGQGIIQYF. DNA for the CDR3: TGCGCCAGCAGCGAAACACAGGGACAAGGAATAATTCAGTACTTC.

CDR3 protein: CASSQGGSTGEQYF. As DNA, the CDR3 is TGTGCCAGCAGCCAAGGAGGTTCCACGGGAGAGCAGTACTTC. The chain uses TRBV4-2 and TRBJ2-5, with TRBD2 as a possible D gene (6 bases). V lost 1 base, J lost 11 bases, and 17 bases lay in between. Looked up from germline, CDR1 is LGHNA and CDR2 is YNFKEQ. This CDR3 has 14 residues.

The chain links TRBV9 to TRBJ2-3; 9 bases align to TRBD2. Looked up from germline, CDR1 is SGDLS and CDR2 is YYNGEE. The ends lost 2 bases at V and 6 bases at J; junction bases unmatched: 13. This CDR3 spans 17 amino acids. CDR3: CASSVYSGGPGADTQYF. Written as DNA, the CDR3 is TGTGCCAGCAGCGTCTATAGCGGGGGCCCCGGGGCGGATACGCAGTATTTT.

The J gene is TRBJ2-1, the V gene TRBV11-3; 13 bases are a match to TRBD2. Trimming took 5 bases from V and 5 from J; bases not matched to a gene: 3. The CDR3 has 15 residues. The germline CDR1 and CDR2 sequences are SGHNT and YENEEA. The CDR3 DNA reads as TGTGCCAGCAGCCCCGGGACTAGCGGGGACAATGAGCAGTTCTTC. This encodes CASSPGTSGDNEQFF.

This clone was observed a single time. This chain links TRBV28 with TRBJ2-5; D uncertain. V was trimmed by 3 bases and J by 9 bases, leaving 11 bases between them. Germline V gives CDR1 MDHEN, CDR2 SYDVKM. There are 12 residues in the CDR3. The CDR3 sequence is CASSFGLVAQYF. CDR3 DNA sequence: TGTGCCAGCAGTTTCGGCCTCGTGGCCCAGTACTTC.

The chain uses TRBV2 and TRBJ2-1, with D possibly being TRBD2 (7 bases). Trimming took off 6 bases at V and 6 bases at J, with 9 bases between the two ends. The germline V gene encodes CDR1 SNHLY and CDR2 FYNNEI. This CDR3 has 12 residues. The CDR3: CASRGGGNEQFF. CDR3 coding DNA: TGTGCCAGCAGGGGAGGGGGCAATGAGCAGTTCTTC.

In this sample, this clone turned up once. The chain recombines TRBV7-9 with TRBJ2-3; no firm D call. The CDR3 contains 16 residues. V gave up 1 base and J gave up 4 bases, with 15 bases separating them. CDR1 SEHNR and CDR2 FQNEAQ come from the germline V gene (reference sequence). CDR3 bases: TGTGCCAGCAGCTTAGGAGATCGGGCACCAGCAGATACGCAGTATTTT. Its translation: CASSLGDRAPADTQYF.